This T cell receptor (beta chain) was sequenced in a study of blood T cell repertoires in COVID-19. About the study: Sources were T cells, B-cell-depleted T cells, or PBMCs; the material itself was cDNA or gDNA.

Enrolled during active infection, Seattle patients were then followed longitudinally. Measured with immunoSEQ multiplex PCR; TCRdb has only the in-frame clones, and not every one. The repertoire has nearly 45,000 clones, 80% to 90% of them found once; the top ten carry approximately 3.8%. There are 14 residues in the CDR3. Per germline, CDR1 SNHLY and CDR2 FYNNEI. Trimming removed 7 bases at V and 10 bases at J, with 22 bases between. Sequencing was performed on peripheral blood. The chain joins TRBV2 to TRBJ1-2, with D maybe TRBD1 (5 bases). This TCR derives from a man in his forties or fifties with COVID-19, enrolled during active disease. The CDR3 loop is CASIPSLIGGVYTF. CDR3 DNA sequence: TGTGCCAGCATCCCCAGCCTGATTGGGGGGGTCTACACCTTC. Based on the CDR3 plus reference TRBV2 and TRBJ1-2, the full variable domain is EPEVTQTPSHQVTQMGQEVILRCVPISNHLYFYWYRQILGQKVEFLVSFYNNEISEKSEIFDDQFSVERPDGSNFTLKIRSTKLEDSAMYFCASIPSLIGGVYTFGSGTRLTVV.